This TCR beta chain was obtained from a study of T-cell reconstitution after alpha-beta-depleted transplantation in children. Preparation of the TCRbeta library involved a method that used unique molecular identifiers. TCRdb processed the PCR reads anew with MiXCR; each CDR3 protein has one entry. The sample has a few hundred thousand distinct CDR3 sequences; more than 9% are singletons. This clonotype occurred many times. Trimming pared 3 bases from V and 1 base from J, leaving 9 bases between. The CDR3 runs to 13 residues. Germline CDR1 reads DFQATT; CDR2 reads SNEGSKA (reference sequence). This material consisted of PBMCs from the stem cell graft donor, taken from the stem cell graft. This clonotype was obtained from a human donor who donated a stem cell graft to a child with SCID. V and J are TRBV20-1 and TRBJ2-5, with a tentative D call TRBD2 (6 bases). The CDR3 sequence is CSASPGGQETQYF. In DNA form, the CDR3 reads TGCAGTGCTAGCCCCGGGGGCCAAGAGACCCAGTACTTC.